The 13 T cell receptor beta chains below were found in one sample sequenced in a study of neurological immune-mediated disorders. TCRdb reprocessed the 5' RACE reads via MiXCR and lists one record per CDR3 protein. This table has 81,000 or so distinct CDR3 sequences, roughly 4.7% appearing once. Specimen: PBMCs. These receptors were taken from a woman in her twenties or thirties with multiple sclerosis.

This clonotype was recorded at least ten times. V is TRBV5-6 and J is TRBJ2-5; D possibly corresponds to TRBD1 (6 bases). Trimming stripped 2 bases from V and 4 bases from J, with 12 bases between. This CDR3 region has 14 residues. Germline-derived CDR1 and CDR2 are SGHDT and YYEEEE. The CDR3 protein is CASSFPGDRETQYF. The CDR3 region has the DNA TGTGCCAGCAGCTTCCCAGGGGATAGAGAGACCCAGTACTTC.

The rearrangement uses TRBV5-1 and TRBJ1-3, with D hard to call. Germline V gene data show CDR1 as SGHRS and CDR2 as YFSETQ. This CDR3 region has 16 residues. The ends were cut back, 1 base at V and 0 bases at J, with 11 bases in the middle. DNA of the CDR3: TGCGCCAGCAGCTTGTCCGGGCCCGTCTCTGGAAACACCATATATTTT. It is translated as CASSLSGPVSGNTIYF.

This clonotype showed up many times. The chain employs TRBV30 and TRBJ2-1; D may be TRBD1 (5 bases). The CDR3 covers 13 residues. Germline CDR1 GTSNPN, CDR2 SVGIG (reference sequence). V was shortened by 6 bases and J by 6 bases, with 15 bases between the two germline ends. This CDR3 is CACQGHGANEQFF. In DNA, the CDR3 is TGTGCCTGTCAAGGACATGGGGCCAATGAGCAGTTCTTC.

At least ten counts were recorded for this clonotype. The rearrangement uses TRBV20-1 and TRBJ2-5; 8 nucleotides align to TRBD2. After removal of 3 bases from V and 3 bases from J, the junction contained 6 bases not matched to a gene. The germline V gene encodes CDR1 DFQATT and CDR2 SNEGSKA (reference sequence). This CDR3 contains 14 residues. CDR3 nucleotide sequence: TGCAGTGCTAGCTCGGGAGGGGGGGAAGAGACCCAGTACTTC. It specifies CSASSGGGEETQYF.

This clonotype showed up many times. The J gene is TRBJ2-3, the V gene TRBV7-6; 10 bases line up with TRBD2. The CDR3 is made up of 19 amino acids. Germline loops: CDR1 SGHVS, CDR2 FNYEAQ. With V trimmed by 4 bases and J by 3 bases, 16 bases remained unmatched. The DNA for the CDR3 is TGTGCCAGCAGCTCCCGCGGTCAAGCGGGAGGGCCCGGAACAGATACGCAGTATTTT. Protein: CASSSRGQAGGPGTDTQYF.

At least ten counts were recorded for this clonotype. The chain is built from TRBV5-1 and TRBJ2-2, with 15 nucleotides matching TRBD2. V dropped 4 bases and J dropped 2; count of bases not matched to a gene: 12. The germline V gene has CDR1 SGHRS and CDR2 YFSETQ. The CDR3 consists of 20 residues. The CDR3 DNA is TGCGCCAGCAGCCTGCGAGCGCCGGGACTAGCGGGAGGCAACACCGGGGAGCTGTTTTTT. Translating it yields CASSLRAPGLAGGNTGELFF.

This clonotype was seen at least ten times. The CDR3 sequence is CASSPDRARGYTF. The CDR3 DNA follows: TGTGCCAGCAGCCCGGACAGGGCTCGTGGCTACACCTTC. The chain has TRBV7-2 and TRBJ1-2; 8 bases fit TRBD1. The CDR3 contains 13 residues. The V gene's germline CDR1 is SGHTA and CDR2 FQGNSA. The J segment lost 7 bases and the V segment lost 5 bases, leaving 6 bases of the junction unmatched.

In its sample, this clonotype was seen a few times. The chain has TRBV20-1 and TRBJ2-5; 7 nucleotides match TRBD1. Germline V gene data show CDR1 as DFQATT and CDR2 as SNEGSKA (reference sequence). The CDR3 has 18 amino acids. Unmatched junction bases numbered 19, after V lost 1 base and J lost 5 bases. The CDR3 sequence is CSARARYRGMVTGETQYF. CDR3 sequence (DNA): TGCAGTGCTAGAGCCCGCTACAGGGGTATGGTAACGGGGGAGACCCAGTACTTC.

The chain carries TRBV10-3 and TRBJ2-3, with a possible D match to TRBD1 (5 bases). The ends were cut back, 3 bases at V and 5 bases at J, with 15 bases in the middle. This CDR3 is built from 15 residues. Germline values: CDR1 ENHRY, CDR2 SYGVKD. The CDR3 DNA reads as TGTGCCATCAGTGATCCCACCGAAACAGGAGATACGCAGTATTTT. It yields the protein CAISDPTETGDTQYF.

In this sample, this clonotype turned up many times. The chain employs TRBV20-1 and TRBJ1-1, with TRBD1 as a possible D gene (6 bases). The CDR3 contains 14 residues. Trimming stripped 2 bases from V and 1 base from J, with 11 bases between. Germline loops: CDR1 DFQATT, CDR2 SNEGSKA (reference sequence). In DNA, the CDR3 is TGCAGTGCTAGACTTCGGACAGAGAACACTGAAGCTTTCTTT. Translating gives CSARLRTENTEAFF.

This clonotype came up a few times. This CDR3 is CASSSEPSGEGTQYF. CDR3 DNA sequence: TGTGCCAGCAGCTCCGAACCGTCTGGAGAGGGGACCCAGTACTTC. The chain is built from TRBV7-2 and TRBJ2-5, with D possibly matching TRBD2 (5 bases). The CDR3 sequence is 15 residues long. Looked up from germline, CDR1 is SGHTA and CDR2 is FQGNSA. The germline V and J ends were trimmed by 4 bases and 7 bases, with 19 bases remaining between them.

This clonotype came up many times. This rearrangement joins TRBV5-1 to TRBJ2-3; TRBD2 aligns across 7 bases. There are 17 residues in the CDR3. Per the germline V gene, CDR1 is SGHRS and CDR2 is YFSETQ. V trimming: 4 bases; J trimming: 4 bases; junction bases outside the gene matches: 15. The CDR3 sequence: CASSLVSSGMFSDTQYF. CDR3 nucleotides: TGCGCCAGCAGCCTCGTATCGAGCGGGATGTTCTCAGATACGCAGTATTTT.

This clonotype was detected many times. The chain has TRBV28 and TRBJ2-7, with 11 bases lining up with TRBD1. With 4 bases clipped from V and 9 bases from J, the junction kept 8 bases outside the gene matches. Germline CDR1 is MDHEN and CDR2 is SYDVKM. This CDR3 region has 14 residues. CDR3 coding DNA: TGTGCCAGCAGTTCCCCGGGACAGGGGGGGGTGCAGTACTTC. Translating it yields CASSSPGQGGVQYF.